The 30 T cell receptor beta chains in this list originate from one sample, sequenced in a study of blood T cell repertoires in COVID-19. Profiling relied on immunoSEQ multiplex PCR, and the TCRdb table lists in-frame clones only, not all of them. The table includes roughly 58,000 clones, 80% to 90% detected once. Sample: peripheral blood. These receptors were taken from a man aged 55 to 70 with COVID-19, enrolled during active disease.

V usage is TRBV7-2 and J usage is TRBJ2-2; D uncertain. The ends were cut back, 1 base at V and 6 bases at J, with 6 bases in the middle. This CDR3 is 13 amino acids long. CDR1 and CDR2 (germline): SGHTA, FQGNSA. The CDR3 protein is CASSLGIPGELFF. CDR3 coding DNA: TGTGCCAGCAGCTTAGGTATCCCCGGGGAGCTGTTTTTT.

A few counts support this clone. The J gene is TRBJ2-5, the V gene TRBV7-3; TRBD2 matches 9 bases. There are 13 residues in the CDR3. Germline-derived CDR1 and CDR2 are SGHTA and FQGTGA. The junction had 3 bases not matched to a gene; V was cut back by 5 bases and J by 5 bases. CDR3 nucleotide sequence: TGTGCCAGCAGCCGTGGGACTAGCGAGACCCAGTACTTC. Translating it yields CASSRGTSETQYF.

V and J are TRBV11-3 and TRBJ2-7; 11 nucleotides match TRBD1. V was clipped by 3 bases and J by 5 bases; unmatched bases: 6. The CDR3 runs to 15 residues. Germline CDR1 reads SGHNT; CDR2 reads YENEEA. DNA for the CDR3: TGTGCCAGCAGCTTGGAAGGACAGGGGGCCCACGAGCAGTACTTC. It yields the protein CASSLEGQGAHEQYF.

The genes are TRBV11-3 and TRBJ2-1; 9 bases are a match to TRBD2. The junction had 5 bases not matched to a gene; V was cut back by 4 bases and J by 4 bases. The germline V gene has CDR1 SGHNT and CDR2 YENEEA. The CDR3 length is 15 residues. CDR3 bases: TGTGCCAGCAGCTCGCGGCTAGCGGGGTACAATGAGCAGTTCTTC. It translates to CASSSRLAGYNEQFF.

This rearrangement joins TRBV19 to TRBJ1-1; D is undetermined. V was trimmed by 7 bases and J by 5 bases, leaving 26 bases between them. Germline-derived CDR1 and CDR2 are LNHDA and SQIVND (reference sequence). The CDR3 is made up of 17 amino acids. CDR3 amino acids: CASTELSGSGRGTEAFF. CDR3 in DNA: TGTGCCAGTACCGAATTATCGGGATCCGGAAGAGGTACTGAAGCTTTCTTT.

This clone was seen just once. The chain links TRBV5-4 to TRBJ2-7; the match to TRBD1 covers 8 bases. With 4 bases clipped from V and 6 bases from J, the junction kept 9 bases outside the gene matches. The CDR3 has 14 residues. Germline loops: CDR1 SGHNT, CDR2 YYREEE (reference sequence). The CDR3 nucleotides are TGTGCCAGCAGCGGCGACAGGGGTCGGGTCGAGCAGTACTTC. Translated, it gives CASSGDRGRVEQYF.

CDR3 bases: TGTGCCACCAGCAGAGATAGACAGGGGGGTGGCTACACCTTC. Translating it yields CATSRDRQGGGYTF. The chain links TRBV15 to TRBJ1-2; 9 bases are a match to TRBD1. Germline V gives CDR1 LNHNV, CDR2 YYDKDF (reference sequence). J was trimmed by 7 bases and V by 0 bases; bases with no gene match: 3. The CDR3 has 14 residues.

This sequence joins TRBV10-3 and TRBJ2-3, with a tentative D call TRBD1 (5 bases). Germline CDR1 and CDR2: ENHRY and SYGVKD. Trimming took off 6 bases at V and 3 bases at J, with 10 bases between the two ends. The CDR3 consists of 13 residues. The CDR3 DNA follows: TGTGCCATCAGGGGGCGTGGGACAGATACGCAGTATTTT. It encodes CAIRGRGTDTQYF.

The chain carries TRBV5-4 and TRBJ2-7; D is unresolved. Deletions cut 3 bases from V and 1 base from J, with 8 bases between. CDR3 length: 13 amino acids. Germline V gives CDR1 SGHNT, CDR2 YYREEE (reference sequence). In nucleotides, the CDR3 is TGTGCCAGCAGCTCTTCCGCGTCCTACGAGCAGTACTTC. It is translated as CASSSSASYEQYF.

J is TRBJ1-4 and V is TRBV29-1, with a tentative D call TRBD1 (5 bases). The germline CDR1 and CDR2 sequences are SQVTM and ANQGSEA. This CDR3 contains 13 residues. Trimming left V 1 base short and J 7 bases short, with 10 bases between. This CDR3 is CSVEGGIGEKLFF. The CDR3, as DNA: TGCAGCGTTGAAGGGGGCATTGGTGAAAAACTGTTTTTT.

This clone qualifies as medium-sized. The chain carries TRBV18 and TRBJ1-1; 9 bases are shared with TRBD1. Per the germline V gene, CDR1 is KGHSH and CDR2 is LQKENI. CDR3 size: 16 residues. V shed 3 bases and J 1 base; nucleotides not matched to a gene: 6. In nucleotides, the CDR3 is TGTGCCAGCTCACCTCGAGGACAGGGGTCGAACACTGAAGCTTTCTTT. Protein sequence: CASSPRGQGSNTEAFF. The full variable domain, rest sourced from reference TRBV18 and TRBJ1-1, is NAGVMQNPRHLVRRRGQEARLRCSPMKGHSHVYWYRQLPEEGLKFMVYLQKENIIDESGMPKERFSAEFPKEGPSILRIQQVVRGDSAAYFCASSPRGQGSNTEAFFGQGTRLTVV.

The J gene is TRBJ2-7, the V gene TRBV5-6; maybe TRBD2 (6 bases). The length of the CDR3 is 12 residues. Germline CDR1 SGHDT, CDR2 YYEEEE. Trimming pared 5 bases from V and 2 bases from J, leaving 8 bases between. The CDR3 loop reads CASRGGAYEQYF. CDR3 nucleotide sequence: TGTGCCAGCAGGGGGGGAGCCTACGAGCAGTACTTC. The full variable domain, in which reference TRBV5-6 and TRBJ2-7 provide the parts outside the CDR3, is DAGVTQSPTHLIKTRGQQVTLRCSPKSGHDTVSWYQQALGQGPQFIFQYYEEEERQRGNFPDRFSGHQFPNYSSELNVNALLLGDSALYLCASRGGAYEQYFGPGTRLTVT.

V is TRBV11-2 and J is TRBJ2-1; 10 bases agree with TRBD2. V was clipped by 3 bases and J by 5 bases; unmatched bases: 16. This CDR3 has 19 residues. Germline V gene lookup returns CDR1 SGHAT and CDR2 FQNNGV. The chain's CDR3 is CASSFRRLAGAISHNEQFF. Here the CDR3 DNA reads TGTGCCAGCAGCTTTCGGCGGCTAGCGGGGGCCATTAGTCACAATGAGCAGTTCTTC. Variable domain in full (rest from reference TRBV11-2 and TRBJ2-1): EAGVAQSPRYKIIEKRQSVAFWCNPISGHATLYWYQQILGQGPKLLIQFQNNGVVDDSQLPKDRFSAERLKGVDSTLKIQPAKLEDSAVYLCASSFRRLAGAISHNEQFFGPGTRLTVL.

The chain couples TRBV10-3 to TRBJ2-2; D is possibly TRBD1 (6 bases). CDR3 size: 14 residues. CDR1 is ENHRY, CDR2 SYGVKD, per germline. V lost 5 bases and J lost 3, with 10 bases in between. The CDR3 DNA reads TGTGCCATCAGTCGGGACACTGACACCGGGGAGCTGTTTTTT. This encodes CAISRDTDTGELFF.

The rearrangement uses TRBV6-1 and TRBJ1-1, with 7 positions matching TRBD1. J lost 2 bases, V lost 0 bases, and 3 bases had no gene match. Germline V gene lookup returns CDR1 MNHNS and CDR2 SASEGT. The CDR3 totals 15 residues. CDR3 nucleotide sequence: TGTGCCAGCAGTGAAGCGTTAGGGGGCAACACTGAAGCTTTCTTT. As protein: CASSEALGGNTEAFF.

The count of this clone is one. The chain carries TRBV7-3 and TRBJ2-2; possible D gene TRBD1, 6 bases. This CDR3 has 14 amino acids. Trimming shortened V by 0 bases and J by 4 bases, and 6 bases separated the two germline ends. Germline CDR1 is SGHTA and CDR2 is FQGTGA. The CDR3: CASSLTGATGELFF. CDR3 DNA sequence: TGTGCCAGCAGCTTAACGGGGGCCACCGGGGAGCTGTTTTTT.

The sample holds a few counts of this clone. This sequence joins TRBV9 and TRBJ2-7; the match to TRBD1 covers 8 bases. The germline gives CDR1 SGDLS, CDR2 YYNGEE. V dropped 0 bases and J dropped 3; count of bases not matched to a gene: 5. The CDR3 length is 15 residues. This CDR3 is CASSVADRGSYEQYF. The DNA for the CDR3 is TGTGCCAGCAGCGTAGCTGACAGGGGAAGCTACGAGCAGTACTTC.

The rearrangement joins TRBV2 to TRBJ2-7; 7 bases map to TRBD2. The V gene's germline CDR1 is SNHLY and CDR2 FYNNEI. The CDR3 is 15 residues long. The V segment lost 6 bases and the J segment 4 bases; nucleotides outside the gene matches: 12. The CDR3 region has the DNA TGTGCCAGCAGGTTCCGGGACTACGCCCTTTACGAGCAGTACTTC. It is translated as CASRFRDYALYEQYF.

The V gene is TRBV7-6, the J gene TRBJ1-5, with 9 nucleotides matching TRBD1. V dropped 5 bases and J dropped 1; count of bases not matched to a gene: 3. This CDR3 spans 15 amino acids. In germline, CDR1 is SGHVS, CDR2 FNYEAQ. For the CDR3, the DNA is TGTGCCAGCAGCCCTGGGACAGGGAGCAATCAGCCCCAGCATTTT. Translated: CASSPGTGSNQPQHF.

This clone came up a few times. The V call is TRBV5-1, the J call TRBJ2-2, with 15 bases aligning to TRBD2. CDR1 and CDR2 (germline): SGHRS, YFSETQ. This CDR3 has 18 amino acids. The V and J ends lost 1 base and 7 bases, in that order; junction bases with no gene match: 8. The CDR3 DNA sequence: TGCGCCAGCAGCTTGTCCGGACTAGCGGGAGGGCTAGGCGGGGAGCTGTTTTTT. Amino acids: CASSLSGLAGGLGGELFF.

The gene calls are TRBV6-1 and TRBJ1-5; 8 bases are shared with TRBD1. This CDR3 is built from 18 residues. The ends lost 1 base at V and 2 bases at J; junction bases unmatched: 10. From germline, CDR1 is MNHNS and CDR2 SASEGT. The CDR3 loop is CASSEEVRGRLGNQPQHF. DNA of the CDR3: TGTGCCAGCAGTGAAGAAGTCAGGGGGCGTCTGGGCAATCAGCCCCAGCATTTT.

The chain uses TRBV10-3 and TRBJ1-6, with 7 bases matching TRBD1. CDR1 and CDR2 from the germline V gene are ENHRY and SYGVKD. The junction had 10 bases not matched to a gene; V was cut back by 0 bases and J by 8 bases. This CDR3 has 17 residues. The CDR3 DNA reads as TGTGCCATCAGTGAGTCCGGAGCAGGGCAGGGGGATTCACCCCTCCACTTT. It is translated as CAISESGAGQGDSPLHF.

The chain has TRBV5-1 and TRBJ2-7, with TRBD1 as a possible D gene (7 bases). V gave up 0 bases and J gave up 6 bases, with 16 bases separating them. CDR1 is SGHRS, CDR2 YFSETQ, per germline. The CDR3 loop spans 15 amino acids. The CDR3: CASSLEGAGGREQYF. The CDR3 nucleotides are TGCGCCAGCAGCTTGGAAGGGGCAGGGGGGCGCGAGCAGTACTTC.

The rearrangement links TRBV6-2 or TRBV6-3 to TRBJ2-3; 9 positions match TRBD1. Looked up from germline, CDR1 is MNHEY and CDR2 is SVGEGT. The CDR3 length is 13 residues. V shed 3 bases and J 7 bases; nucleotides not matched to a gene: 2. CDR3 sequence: CASSYTGGYTQYF. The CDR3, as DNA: TGTGCCAGCAGTTATACAGGGGGCTATACGCAGTATTTT.

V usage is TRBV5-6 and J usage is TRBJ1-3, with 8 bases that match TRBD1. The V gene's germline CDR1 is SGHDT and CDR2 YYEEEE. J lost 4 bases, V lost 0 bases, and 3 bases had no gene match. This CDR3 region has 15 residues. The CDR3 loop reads CASSLDRGFGNTIYF. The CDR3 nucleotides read TGTGCCAGCAGCTTGGACAGGGGGTTCGGAAACACCATATATTTT.

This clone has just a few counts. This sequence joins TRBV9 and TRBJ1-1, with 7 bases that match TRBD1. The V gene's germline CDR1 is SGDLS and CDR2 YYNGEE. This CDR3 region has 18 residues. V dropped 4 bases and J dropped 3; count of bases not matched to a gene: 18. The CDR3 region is CASSQRGRGGSPDTEAFF. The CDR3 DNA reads TGTGCCAGCAGCCAAAGGGGGAGAGGGGGCAGCCCGGACACTGAAGCTTTCTTT.

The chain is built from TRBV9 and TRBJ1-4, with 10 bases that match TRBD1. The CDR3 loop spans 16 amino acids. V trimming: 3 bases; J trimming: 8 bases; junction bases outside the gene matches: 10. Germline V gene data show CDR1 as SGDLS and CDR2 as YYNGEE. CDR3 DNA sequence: TGTGCCAGCAGCGGTACTGGGACAGGGGCAGTGGAAAAACTGTTTTTT. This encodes CASSGTGTGAVEKLFF.

DNA of the CDR3: TGTGCCAGCAGCCAGAGACAGGGGCAACCCTACGAGCAGTACTTC. Translated: CASSQRQGQPYEQYF. The chain combines TRBV6-5 with TRBJ2-7; 8 nucleotides align to TRBD1. J lost 2 bases, V lost 6 bases, and 9 bases had no gene match. From germline, CDR1 is MNHEY and CDR2 SVGAGI. This CDR3 contains 15 residues.

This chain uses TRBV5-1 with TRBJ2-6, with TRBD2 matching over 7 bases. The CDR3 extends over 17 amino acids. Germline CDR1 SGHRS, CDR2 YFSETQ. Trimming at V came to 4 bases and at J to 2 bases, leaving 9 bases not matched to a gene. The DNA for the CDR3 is TGCGCCAGCAGCCGGGAGGTCCTGACTCCTGGGGCCAACGTCCTGACTTTC. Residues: CASSREVLTPGANVLTF.

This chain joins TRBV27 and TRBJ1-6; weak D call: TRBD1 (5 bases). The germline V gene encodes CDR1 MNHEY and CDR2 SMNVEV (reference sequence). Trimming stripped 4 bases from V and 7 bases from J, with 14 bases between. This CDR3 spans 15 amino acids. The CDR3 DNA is TGTGCCAGCAGTTCCTCGACAGCCAACAATTCACCCCTCCACTTT. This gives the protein CASSSSTANNSPLHF.